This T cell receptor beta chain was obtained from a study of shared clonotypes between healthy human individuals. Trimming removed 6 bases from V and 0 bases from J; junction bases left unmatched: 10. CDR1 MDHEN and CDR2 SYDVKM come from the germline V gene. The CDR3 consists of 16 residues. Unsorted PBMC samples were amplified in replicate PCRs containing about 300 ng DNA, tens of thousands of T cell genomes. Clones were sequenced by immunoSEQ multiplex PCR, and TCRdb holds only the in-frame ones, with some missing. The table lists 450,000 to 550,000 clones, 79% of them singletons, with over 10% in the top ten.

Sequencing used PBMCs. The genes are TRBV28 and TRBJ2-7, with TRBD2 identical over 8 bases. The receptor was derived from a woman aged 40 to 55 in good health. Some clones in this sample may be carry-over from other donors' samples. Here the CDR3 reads CASRTLSGINSYEQYF. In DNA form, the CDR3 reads TGTGCCAGCAGAACCCTTAGCGGGATAAACTCCTACGAGCAGTACTTC.